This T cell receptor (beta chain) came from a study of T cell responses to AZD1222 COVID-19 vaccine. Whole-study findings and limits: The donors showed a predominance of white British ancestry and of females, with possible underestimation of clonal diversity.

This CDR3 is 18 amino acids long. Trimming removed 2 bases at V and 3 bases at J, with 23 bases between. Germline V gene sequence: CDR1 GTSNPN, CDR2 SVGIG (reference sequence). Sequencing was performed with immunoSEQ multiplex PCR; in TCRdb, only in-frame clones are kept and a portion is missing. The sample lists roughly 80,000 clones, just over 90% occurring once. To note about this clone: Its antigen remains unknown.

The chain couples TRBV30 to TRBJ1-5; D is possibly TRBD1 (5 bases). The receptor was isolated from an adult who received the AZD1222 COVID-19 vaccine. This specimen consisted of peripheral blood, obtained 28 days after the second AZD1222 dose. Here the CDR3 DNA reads TGTGCCTGGAGTCCAGAAGGGGACCGGGGCCTAAACAATCAGCCCCAGCATTTT. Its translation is CAWSPEGDRGLNNQPQHF.